These 11 T cell receptor beta chains were sequenced from one sample in a study of vaccination and CD4 T cells after COVID-19. The treatment: approximately 11-day PBMC culture with coronavirus spike peptide pools or control peptides (ViraFEST assay). An Oncomine TCR Beta short-read assay was used to sequence the DNA from cultured CD4+ T cells. MiXCR, run by TCRdb on the PCR reads, gives a single entry per CDR3 protein. The top ten clones hold over 25% of a sample with about 13,000 distinct CDR3 sequences, nearly 80% of them seen once. Antigen specificity for these receptors is unknown. Sequencing was performed on CD4+ T cells from blood, cultured in vitro. Receptors originate from a human donor who had recovered from COVID-19.

As DNA, the CDR3 is TGCAGTGCTAGAGATTCCCCTAGACCTTACGAGCAGTACTTC. The encoded protein is CSARDSPRPYEQYF. The chain joins TRBV20-1 to TRBJ2-7, with D unresolved. Germline-derived CDR1 and CDR2 are DFQATT and SNEGSKA (reference sequence). The CDR3 consists of 14 residues. V was shortened by 0 bases and J by 4 bases, with 13 bases between the two germline ends.

The rearrangement uses TRBV20-1 and TRBJ1-6, with a possible D match to TRBD1 (5 bases). The CDR3 totals 12 residues. The germline CDR1 and CDR2 sequences are DFQATT and SNEGSKA (reference sequence). Trimming removed 2 bases from V and 14 bases from J, with 13 bases in between. The CDR3 reads CSARSPGGTLHF. CDR3 coding DNA: TGCAGTGCTAGAAGTCCGGGGGGTACCCTCCACTTT.

The chain combines TRBV4-2 with TRBJ2-7; D gene ambiguous. Deletions cut 0 bases from V and 3 bases from J, with 15 bases between. Germline lookup yields CDR1 LGHNA and CDR2 YNFKEQ. This CDR3 comprises 16 residues. The CDR3 protein is CASSQDRRTGLYEQYF. The CDR3 DNA follows: TGTGCCAGCAGCCAAGATCGGCGGACGGGCCTCTACGAGCAGTACTTC.

The chain recombines TRBV10-1 with TRBJ2-7; 9 bases fit TRBD1. Trimming took 5 bases from V and 1 from J; bases not matched to a gene: 6. The CDR3 consists of 15 residues. Germline V CDR1 and CDR2: WNHNN, SYGVQD (reference sequence). CDR3 in amino acids: CASSRGQGSSYEQYF. Written as DNA, the CDR3 is TGCGCCAGCAGTCGGGGACAGGGTTCATCCTACGAGCAGTACTTC.

This clonotype was picked up one time. The V and J genes are TRBV20-1 and TRBJ2-1, with 7 positions matching TRBD2. The CDR3 has 14 residues. Germline CDR1 is DFQATT and CDR2 is SNEGSKA (reference sequence). V gave up 3 bases and J gave up 10 bases; unmatched junction bases: 12. CDR3 coding DNA: TGCAGTGCTAGTTGGCGGGCCGGGGAGGGGGAGCAGTTCTTC. It codes for CSASWRAGEGEQFF.

This rearrangement joins TRBV28 to TRBJ1-1; no clear D gene. The V gene's germline CDR1 is MDHEN and CDR2 SYDVKM. The CDR3 totals 11 residues. V was pared by 3 bases and J by 8 bases, with 7 bases between. The CDR3 DNA reads as TGTGCCAGCAGTTTGGGCAGGGAAGCTTTCTTT. Translated: CASSLGREAFF.

CDR3 DNA sequence: TGCAGTGCTACGGGGGTGAACTATGGCTACACCTTC. This codes for CSATGVNYGYTF. The chain is built from TRBV20-1 and TRBJ1-2; TRBD1 might be the D (5 bases). The CDR3 is made up of 12 amino acids. V gave up 4 bases and J gave up 2 bases, with 8 bases separating them. Per the germline V gene, CDR1 is DFQATT and CDR2 is SNEGSKA (reference sequence).

This chain uses TRBV28 with TRBJ2-3; 11 nucleotides line up with TRBD2. This CDR3 is built from 15 residues. With 5 bases clipped from V and 2 bases from J, the junction kept 3 bases outside the gene matches. Per germline, CDR1 MDHEN and CDR2 SYDVKM. The CDR3 DNA is TGTGCCAGCAGTATACTAGCGGGAGTCACAGATACGCAGTATTTT. Its translation is CASSILAGVTDTQYF.

The gene calls are TRBV6-1 and TRBJ2-7, with 7 bases lining up with TRBD2. Losses at the gene ends were 8 bases for V and 6 bases for J; bases not matched to a gene: 22. The CDR3 covers 17 residues. CDR1 and CDR2 (germline): MNHNS, SASEGT. The CDR3, as DNA: TGTGCCAGCGATGGGTATGGCGGGGGTTTCCCCCAAACCGAGCAGTACTTC. Protein: CASDGYGGGFPQTEQYF.

The V call is TRBV6-2 or TRBV6-3, the J call TRBJ1-2; D remains ambiguous. This CDR3 contains 15 residues. Germline CDR1 is MNHEY and CDR2 is SVGEGT. The V end was cut by 7 bases, the J end by 4 bases, with 19 bases between. Written as DNA, the CDR3 is TGTGCCAGCACCTATAATTGGGAACGGCTCTATGGCTACACCTTC. Translating it yields CASTYNWERLYGYTF.

The chain carries TRBV30 and TRBJ1-5; TRBD1 agrees at 8 bases. Germline CDR1 reads GTSNPN; CDR2 reads SVGIG (reference sequence). V shed 8 bases and J 4 bases; nucleotides not matched to a gene: 7. This CDR3 contains 13 residues. The CDR3 DNA reads TGTGCCGGTGGACAGGGAAAAAATCAGCCCCAGCATTTT. This gives the protein CAGGQGKNQPQHF.